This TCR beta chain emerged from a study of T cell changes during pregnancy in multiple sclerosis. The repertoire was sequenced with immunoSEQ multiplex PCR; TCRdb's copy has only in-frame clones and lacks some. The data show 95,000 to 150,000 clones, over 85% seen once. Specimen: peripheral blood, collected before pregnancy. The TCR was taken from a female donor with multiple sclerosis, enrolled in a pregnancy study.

CDR3 nucleotides: TGTGCCAGCAGTCGGGCAGGGGTGGACACCGGGGAGCTGTTTTTT. This sequence encodes CASSRAGVDTGELFF. The J gene is TRBJ2-2, the V gene TRBV28, with D perhaps TRBD1 (6 bases). The CDR3 contains 15 residues. V lost 5 bases and J lost 3, with 13 bases in between. Per germline, CDR1 MDHEN and CDR2 SYDVKM.